The T cell receptor beta chain under discussion was sequenced for a study of T cells after yellow fever vaccination. Germline V CDR1 and CDR2: LNHDA, SQIVND (reference sequence). This CDR3 has 13 residues. The V end lost 3 bases, the J end lost 4 bases, and 10 bases lay between the germline ends. The authors made TCR cDNA by 5'RACE template switching, adding a universal primer site and UMIs. TCRdb re-analysed the 5' RACE reads in MiXCR, keeping a single row per CDR3 protein. The repertoire holds approximately 600,000 distinct CDR3 sequences, with 9% to 15% as singletons. Sequenced material: PBMCs, taken on the day of the yellow fever booster vaccination. This receptor was obtained from a young man who received the YFV17D yellow fever vaccine. The chain employs TRBV19 and TRBJ2-7; D remains unclear. The CDR3 bases are TGTGCCAGTAGTATGGAGCAGACGTACGAGCAGTACTTC. Translation: CASSMEQTYEQYF.